The 2 T cell receptor beta chains below were found in one sample sequenced in a study of blood T cell repertoires in COVID-19 (dated by TCRdb to about 2020). Receptor libraries were prepared by the immunoSEQ multiplex PCR assay. The immuneACCESS repertoire file appears here via TCRdb, limited to in-frame rearrangements. These files lack a portion of the clones; in checked studies, under half of the deficit traces to unresolved V genes, and the cause of the others is not known. Present in this sample are more than 85,000 clones, approximately 80% of which were seen just once. Approximately 40% of the sample is held by the ten biggest clonotypes. Material: peripheral blood. These receptors came from an elderly man with acute or convalescent COVID-19.

This chain joins TRBV19 and TRBJ1-5; D perhaps matches TRBD1 (6 bases). Germline V gives CDR1 LNHDA, CDR2 SQIVND (reference sequence). The length of the CDR3 is 13 residues. Trimming removed 5 bases at V and 7 bases at J, with 12 bases between. This CDR3 reads CASSVTGIQPQHF. The CDR3 DNA follows: TGTGCCAGTAGTGTCACAGGGATCCAGCCCCAGCATTTT.

The chain carries TRBV18 and TRBJ2-5; TRBD1 aligns across 9 bases. Germline V gene data show CDR1 as KGHSH and CDR2 as LQKENI. This CDR3 is built from 14 residues. J lost 4 bases, V lost 2 bases, and 2 bases had no gene match. CDR3: CASSPGQGIETQYF. The CDR3 region has the DNA TGTGCCAGCTCACCAGGACAGGGGATAGAGACCCAGTACTTC.